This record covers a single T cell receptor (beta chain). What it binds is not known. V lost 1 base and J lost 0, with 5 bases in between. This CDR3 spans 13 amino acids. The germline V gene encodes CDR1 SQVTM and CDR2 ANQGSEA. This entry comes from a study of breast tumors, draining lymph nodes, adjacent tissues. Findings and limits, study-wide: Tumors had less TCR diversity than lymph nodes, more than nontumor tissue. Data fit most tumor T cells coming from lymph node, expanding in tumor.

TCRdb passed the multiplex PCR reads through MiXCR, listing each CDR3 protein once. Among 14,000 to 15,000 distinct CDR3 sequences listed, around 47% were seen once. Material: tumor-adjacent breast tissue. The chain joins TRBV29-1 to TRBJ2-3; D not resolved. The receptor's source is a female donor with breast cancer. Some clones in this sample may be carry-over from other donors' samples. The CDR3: CSVEGQSTDTQYF. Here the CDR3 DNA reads TGCAGCGTTGAAGGGCAAAGCACAGATACGCAGTATTTT.